The 30 T cell receptor beta chains below all came from one sample that was sequenced in a study of blood T cell repertoires in COVID-19. Produced via immunoSEQ multiplex PCR; TCRdb's table is partial and in-frame only. Of 130,000 or so clones in the sample, roughly 84% were seen once. The sample consisted of peripheral blood. These receptors originate from a woman aged 55-69 years with acute or convalescent COVID-19.

J is TRBJ2-1 and V is TRBV5-1; TRBD2 agrees at 8 bases. With 3 bases clipped from V and 2 bases from J, the junction kept 7 bases outside the gene matches. CDR3 size: 16 residues. The V gene's germline CDR1 is SGHRS and CDR2 YFSETQ. The CDR3 loop is CASSYRSGGTYNEQFF. The DNA for the CDR3 is TGCGCCAGCAGCTACCGCTCGGGGGGGACCTACAATGAGCAGTTCTTC.

The rearrangement links TRBV3-1 (or the pseudogene TRBV3-2) to TRBJ2-5; D unresolved. The CDR3 has 13 residues. The germline gives CDR1 LGHDT, CDR2 YNNKEL (reference sequence). V was cut by 4 bases and J by 1 base, with 7 bases left in between. CDR3 in amino acids: CASSPPSQETQYF. As DNA, the CDR3 is TGTGCCAGCAGCCCCCCCAGCCAAGAGACCCAGTACTTC.

Only a few counts were recorded for this clone. The genes are TRBV7-8 and TRBJ2-7; 7 bases align to TRBD1. The germline gives CDR1 SGHVS, CDR2 FQNEAQ. The V segment lost 1 base and the J segment 3 bases; nucleotides outside the gene matches: 3. The CDR3 length is 14 residues. This chain's CDR3 is CASSLEGQHYEQYF. For the CDR3, the DNA is TGTGCCAGCAGCTTAGAGGGACAGCACTACGAGCAGTACTTC. Variable domain in full (rest from reference TRBV7-8 and TRBJ2-7): GAGVSQSPRYKVAKRGQDVALRCDPISGHVSLFWYQQALGQGPEFLTYFQNEAQLDKSGLPSDRFFAERPEGSVSTLKIQRTQQEDSAVYLCASSLEGQHYEQYFGPGTRLTVT.

The chain uses TRBV10-2 and TRBJ2-4; 7 bases align to TRBD1. Germline lookup yields CDR1 WSHSY and CDR2 SAAADI. This CDR3 has 16 residues. With V trimmed by 6 bases and J by 0 bases, 8 bases remained unmatched. The CDR3 coding sequence is TGCGCCAGCAGGGATCGACAGGGCCTAGCCAAAAACATTCAGTACTTC. Translation: CASRDRQGLAKNIQYF.

CDR3 sequence: CASSVNFPSSYEQYF. DNA for the CDR3: TGTGCCAGCAGTGTGAACTTCCCGAGCTCCTACGAGCAGTACTTC. V and J are TRBV2 and TRBJ2-7; D is unclear. CDR3 size: 15 residues. Trimming removed 4 bases from V and 0 bases from J, with 13 bases in between. Germline V gene sequence: CDR1 SNHLY, CDR2 FYNNEI.

The V and J genes are TRBV28 and TRBJ1-2; possible D gene TRBD1, 5 bases. V gave up 3 bases and J gave up 4 bases, with 12 bases separating them. Germline V CDR1 and CDR2: MDHEN, SYDVKM. The CDR3 is 14 amino acids. CDR3 DNA sequence: TGTGCCAGCAGTTTTAGCGGACATGCCTATGGCTACACCTTC. Translating it yields CASSFSGHAYGYTF.

The chain links TRBV30 to TRBJ2-3, with 10 bases aligning to TRBD2. The CDR3 is 13 amino acids. The germline V gene encodes CDR1 GTSNPN and CDR2 SVGIG (reference sequence). The trim removed 3 bases at V and 7 bases at J, leaving 4 bases unmatched. CDR3 in DNA: TGTGCCTGGAGGGTAGCGGGGGGCAATACGCAGTATTTT. It encodes CAWRVAGGNTQYF.

The chain combines TRBV6-5 with TRBJ2-7, with D perhaps matching TRBD1 (6 bases). V was pared by 6 bases and J by 4 bases, with 19 bases between. This CDR3 region has 15 residues. CDR1 and CDR2 (germline): MNHEY, SVGAGI. For the CDR3, the DNA is TGTGCCAGCAGCTTTGGGGGCCTAAATTGGTACGAGCAGTACTTC. Protein: CASSFGGLNWYEQYF.

The J gene is TRBJ2-7, the V gene TRBV29-1; a possible D gene is TRBD1 (6 bases). Germline values: CDR1 SQVTM, CDR2 ANQGSEA. This CDR3 contains 13 residues. Trimming cost V 1 base and J 3 bases, with 10 bases left between them. The CDR3 DNA sequence: TGCAGCGTTGAAGTGGCAGGGGACTACGAGCAGTACTTC. Protein: CSVEVAGDYEQYF.

This chain uses TRBV7-9 with TRBJ2-1; D uncertain. The CDR3 runs 17 residues. Trimming stripped 1 base from V and 0 bases from J, with 13 bases between. Germline CDR1 is SEHNR and CDR2 is FQNEAQ (reference sequence). The CDR3 DNA follows: TGTGCCAGCAGCTTAGTCCGCAAAACCAGCTCCTACAATGAGCAGTTCTTC. As protein: CASSLVRKTSSYNEQFF.

This clone was counted a few times. The gene calls are TRBV28 and TRBJ1-6; D is undetermined. Trimming shortened V by 3 bases and J by 10 bases, and 22 bases separated the two germline ends. This CDR3 has 17 residues. Germline V gene data show CDR1 as MDHEN and CDR2 as SYDVKM. The CDR3 sequence is CASSFFIRDREYSPLHF. DNA for the CDR3: TGTGCCAGCAGTTTTTTCATCCGGGATAGGGAGTACTCACCCCTCCACTTT.

The chain has TRBV19 and TRBJ1-1; no firm D call. The CDR3 length is 13 residues. Germline lookup yields CDR1 LNHDA and CDR2 SQIVND (reference sequence). V was trimmed by 7 bases and J by 0 bases, leaving 9 bases between them. The CDR3 sequence is CASTLTLNTEAFF. CDR3 sequence (DNA): TGTGCCAGTACCCTGACTTTGAACACTGAAGCTTTCTTT.

V gene TRBV2 combines with J gene TRBJ1-4; TRBD1 might be the D (5 bases). The ends were cut back, 3 bases at V and 0 bases at J, with 14 bases in the middle. The germline V gene has CDR1 SNHLY and CDR2 FYNNEI. This CDR3 spans 17 amino acids. The CDR3 bases are TGTGCCAGCAGTGACAGGGTACTTTCTGCAACTAATGAAAAACTGTTTTTT. This encodes CASSDRVLSATNEKLFF.

The V call is TRBV24-1, the J call TRBJ2-2, with D hard to call. The CDR3 runs 16 residues. The germline CDR1 and CDR2 sequences are KGHDR and SFDVKD. The V gene lost 1 base and the J gene lost 3 bases, with 11 bases spanning the gap. CDR3 loop: CATSDFMATYTGELFF. The CDR3, as DNA: TGTGCCACCAGTGATTTTATGGCCACGTACACCGGGGAGCTGTTTTTT.

This clone was seen a single time. This chain joins TRBV9 and TRBJ2-3, with 11 bases identical to TRBD2. V gave up 5 bases and J gave up 0 bases; unmatched junction bases: 5. CDR1 SGDLS and CDR2 YYNGEE come from the germline V gene. This CDR3 is built from 16 residues. Here the CDR3 DNA reads TGTGCCAGCAGACCTAGCGGGGGGATTAGCACAGATACGCAGTATTTT. Its translation: CASRPSGGISTDTQYF.

V and J are TRBV7-8 and TRBJ2-1; D is unresolved. Germline V gene data show CDR1 as SGHVS and CDR2 as FQNEAQ. Trimming stripped 2 bases from V and 6 bases from J, with 8 bases between. CDR3 length: 13 amino acids. As DNA, the CDR3 is TGTGCCAGCAGCTTAAACAGAATCAATGAGCAGTTCTTC. Encoded protein: CASSLNRINEQFF.

V and J are TRBV5-1 and TRBJ1-3, with 8 bases lining up with TRBD1. V shed 1 base, J shed 2 bases, and the junction held 5 bases outside the gene matches. The CDR3 has 16 residues. Germline V gives CDR1 SGHRS, CDR2 YFSETQ. The CDR3 DNA is TGCGCCAGCAGCTTGCAGGGGGCGAGCACTGGAAACACCATATATTTT. This codes for CASSLQGASTGNTIYF. The variable domain in full, with the rest retrieved from reference TRBV5-1 and TRBJ1-3, is KAGVTQTPRYLIKTRGQQVTLSCSPISGHRSVSWYQQTPGQGLQFLFEYFSETQRNKGNFPGRFSGRQFSNSRSEMNVSTLELGDSALYLCASSLQGASTGNTIYFGEGSWLTVV.

The V gene is TRBV18, the J gene TRBJ1-2; no clear D gene. Germline lookup yields CDR1 KGHSH and CDR2 LQKENI. This CDR3 is 15 amino acids long. V lost 2 bases, J lost 2 bases, and 12 bases lay in between. This CDR3 reads CASSPGAAGNYGYTF. The DNA of the CDR3 is TGTGCCAGCTCACCAGGAGCGGCGGGGAACTATGGCTACACCTTC.

The chain recombines TRBV28 with TRBJ1-3; possible D gene TRBD1, 5 bases. This CDR3 contains 18 residues. V was clipped by 6 bases and J by 0 bases, with 21 bases between them. Germline CDR1 is MDHEN and CDR2 is SYDVKM. CDR3 coding DNA: TGTGCCAGCAGAACAGGTGACCATGGGTGGAGCTCTGGAAACACCATATATTTT. Translation gives CASRTGDHGWSSGNTIYF.

This clone was observed a handful of times. This chain links TRBV2 with TRBJ2-1; 10 bases are shared with TRBD2. Germline lookup yields CDR1 SNHLY and CDR2 FYNNEI. The V segment lost 6 bases and the J segment 0 bases; nucleotides outside the gene matches: 2. The CDR3 spans 15 residues. CDR3 sequence (DNA): TGTGCCAGCAGCGAGCGGGGGGGCTCCTACAATGAGCAGTTCTTC. Its protein is CASSERGGSYNEQFF.

This clone was recorded only once. The chain uses TRBV6-4 and TRBJ2-7; a weak D match, TRBD2 (5 bases). The germline V gene encodes CDR1 MRHNA and CDR2 SNTAGT. The CDR3 covers 13 residues. Trimming took off 4 bases at V and 6 bases at J, with 13 bases between the two ends. CDR3 protein: CASSATLGSEQYF. Written as DNA, the CDR3 is TGTGCCAGCAGTGCCACATTAGGGAGCGAGCAGTACTTC.

The rearrangement links TRBV30 to TRBJ1-5; TRBD1 agrees at 7 bases. This CDR3 is built from 12 residues. Losses at the gene ends were 4 bases for V and 7 bases for J; bases not matched to a gene: 4. Looked up from germline, CDR1 is GTSNPN and CDR2 is SVGIG (reference sequence). CDR3 in DNA: TGTGCCTGGAAGGGGGCAGGGCAGCCCCAGCATTTT. Residues: CAWKGAGQPQHF.

The V and J genes are TRBV11-3 and TRBJ2-6, with 7 bases identical to TRBD2. Germline loops: CDR1 SGHNT, CDR2 YENEEA. V shed 4 bases, J shed 0 bases, and the junction held 15 bases outside the gene matches. The CDR3 has 20 residues. In DNA form, the CDR3 reads TGTGCCAGCAGCTCCACCCTCGGGAGGCGGCAGGGCTCTGGGGCCAACGTCCTGACTTTC. Encoded protein: CASSSTLGRRQGSGANVLTF.

The chain recombines TRBV27 with TRBJ2-7, with a weak D call TRBD1 (6 bases). The V and J ends lost 4 bases and 4 bases respectively, with 14 bases between them. Germline assignment: CDR1 MNHEY and CDR2 SMNVEV (reference sequence). The CDR3 has 14 residues. This chain's CDR3 is CASSYDRSTYEQYF. The CDR3 nucleotides are TGTGCCAGCAGTTACGACAGGTCCACATACGAGCAGTACTTC.

The chain recombines TRBV28 with TRBJ2-5; a possible D gene is TRBD1 (5 bases). CDR1 and CDR2 (germline): MDHEN, SYDVKM. This CDR3 spans 15 amino acids. Deletions cut 3 bases from V and 2 bases from J, with 13 bases between. The CDR3 DNA reads as TGTGCCAGCAGTTTCGCACAGACAGTGCAAGAGACCCAGTACTTC. As protein: CASSFAQTVQETQYF.

The chain joins TRBV19 to TRBJ2-5; D perhaps matches TRBD2 (5 bases). The CDR3 has 18 residues. V lost 3 bases and J lost 1, with 21 bases in between. CDR1 LNHDA and CDR2 SQIVND come from the germline V gene (reference sequence). The CDR3 is CASSMNIRSGFSQETQYF. Written as DNA, the CDR3 is TGTGCCAGTAGTATGAATATAAGGTCGGGGTTTAGCCAAGAGACCCAGTACTTC.

This chain links TRBV6-2 or TRBV6-3 with TRBJ2-7; maybe TRBD2 (5 bases). V lost 0 bases and J 6 bases, leaving 6 bases between the germline ends. The CDR3 totals 12 residues. Germline V CDR1 and CDR2: MNHEY, SVGEGT. In DNA, the CDR3 is TGTGCCAGCAGTTACTCCCGGGGCGAGCAGTACTTC. Translating it yields CASSYSRGEQYF.

This chain connects TRBV11-2 to TRBJ2-2; 16 bases match TRBD2. Trimming took 7 bases from V and 6 from J; bases not matched to a gene: 11. The CDR3 has 18 residues. CDR1 is SGHAT and CDR2 is FQNNGV in the germline V gene. CDR3 bases: TGTGCCAGCACTCCCCCGGGACTAGCGGGGGGGCAGGCCGGGGAGCTGTTTTTT. Translated, it gives CASTPPGLAGGQAGELFF.

This sequence joins TRBV19 and TRBJ2-7; 9 nucleotides match TRBD1. Germline assignment: CDR1 LNHDA and CDR2 SQIVND (reference sequence). The CDR3 extends over 15 amino acids. The trim removed 4 bases at V and 7 bases at J, leaving 11 bases unmatched. CDR3 DNA: TGTGCCAGTAGTAGGTTGGACAGGGGAACTGGGGAGCAGTACTTC. Protein: CASSRLDRGTGEQYF.

V usage is TRBV6-5 and J usage is TRBJ1-1; D is unclear. Germline CDR1 is MNHEY and CDR2 is SVGAGI. The CDR3 runs to 13 residues. V lost 6 bases, J lost 1 base, and 9 bases lay in between. The CDR3 coding sequence is TGTGCCAGCAGGAGGTTAACGAACACTGAAGCTTTCTTT. Translation: CASRRLTNTEAFF.